The sample holds a few counts of the clone carrying this TCR beta chain. CDR3 length: 15 residues. Deletions cut 5 bases from V and 5 bases from J, with 18 bases between. CDR1 and CDR2 from the germline V gene are SGHTA and FQGTGA. TCRdb re-called the 5' RACE reads through MiXCR, storing one row per CDR3 protein. The sample comprises about 340,000 distinct CDR3 sequences, around an eighth of which are singletons, and more than 3% rests with the top ten. The source of the sample is a study of T cells after yellow fever vaccination. At the level of the study: Fractions containing few cells were prepared with SMART-Seq v4 Ultra Low Input.

The sequencing used CD4+ T cells sorted from PBMCs, collected 15 days after the yellow fever booster vaccination. The clonotype was recovered from a man younger than 35 who received the YFV17D yellow fever vaccine. V and J are TRBV7-3 and TRBJ2-5; a weak D match, TRBD2 (6 bases). The CDR3 sequence: CASSPLGSRGETQYF. The CDR3 bases are TGTGCCAGCAGCCCCCTAGGTAGCCGGGGGGAGACCCAGTACTTC.